This TCR beta chain was found in a study of cytomegalovirus exposure and HLA in healthy donors. Overall study findings and caveats: Later genetic work tied a missense DCLRE1C variant to beta-chain V and J trimming. High specificity and sensitivity for cytomegalovirus status were reported for the classifier. Excluded were some V segments that proved indistinguishable, including TRBV6-2 and TRBV6-3.

This CDR3 is 14 amino acids long. CDR1 and CDR2 (germline): MDHEN, SYDVKM. V was shortened by 4 bases and J by 0 bases, with 10 bases between the two germline ends. Of note for this clone: The target antigen is unknown.

Primers for the PCR totalled 60 Vbeta and 13 Jbeta. Sequenced by immunoSEQ multiplex PCR; TCRdb stores in-frame clones only, minus some. Reported are some 130,000 clones; the ten largest clones contain about 1.5%. V and J are TRBV28 and TRBJ2-7, with D possibly being TRBD2 (5 bases). The TCR comes from a woman between 35 and 50 years old in good health and CMV-seropositive. Sequencing input: PBMCs. In DNA, the CDR3 is TGTGCCAGCAGTTACAGCGGCGCCTCCTACGAGCAGTACTTC. This gives the protein CASSYSGASYEQYF.